This T cell receptor (beta chain) was profiled in a study of T cells in Graves' hyperthyroidism and ophthalmopathy. Patients were excluded because of uncontrolled infection, other autoimmune disease, pregnancy or lactation. From around 11 ml of fresh peripheral blood, PBMCs were isolated. This CDR3 spans 13 amino acids. Germline CDR1 is SNHLY and CDR2 is FYNNEI. Germline trimming cut 5 bases from V and 3 bases from J; bases unmatched to any gene: 3. Study results and caveats: Among thyroid clonotypes expanded above 0.001, most also appeared in blood. Ophthalmopathy and stable hyperthyroidism were separated by a 13 V-J model.

This clonotype was seen only a few times. What it binds is not known. Researchers amplified the TCR beta CDR3 regions from RNA transcripts. First-round RT-PCR targeting the TCR CDR3 was performed with the HTBI primer set. TCRdb re-analysed the multiplex PCR reads in MiXCR, keeping a single row per CDR3 protein. The sample has approximately 870,000 distinct CDR3 sequences, approximately 40% seen once; the top ten hold approximately 10%. Input material: blood. This TCR came from a man aged 18 to 30 with Graves' hyperthyroidism. The gene calls are TRBV2 and TRBJ1-1; 7 bases agree with TRBD1. This CDR3 is CASSNTGDTEAFF. The DNA of the CDR3 is TGTGCCAGCAGTAACACAGGGGACACTGAAGCTTTCTTT.